This TCR beta chain was retrieved from a study of regulatory T cells in long-lasting Graves disease. The time point denotes: newly diagnosed GD, antithyroid drugs for less than 3 months. The TCR library was made from RNA extracted from PBMCs. J was trimmed by 0 bases and V by 0 bases; bases with no gene match: 5. CDR3 length: 18 amino acids. Germline CDR1 reads WNHNN; CDR2 reads SYGVQD (reference sequence). To make TCR beta libraries, researchers used iRepertoire HTBI primers and Arm-PCR of CDR3 regions. Via MiXCR, TCRdb re-called the multiplex PCR reads, giving one row per CDR3 protein. The sample yields around 400,000 distinct CDR3 sequences, around a sixth seen once. This clonotype was recorded a few times.

Specimen: peripheral blood mononuclear cells (PBMCs), collected at new diagnosis, from a patient treated with antithyroid drugs. The sequence was obtained from a female donor with Graves disease. The V gene is TRBV10-1, the J gene TRBJ2-1; 10 nucleotides align to TRBD2. CDR3 in amino acids: CASSESRASGSSYNEQFF. In nucleotides, the CDR3 is TGCGCCAGCAGTGAGTCTAGGGCTAGCGGGAGCTCCTACAATGAGCAGTTCTTC.